A selection of T cell receptor beta chains follows, all from one sample in a study of T cells in localized non-small cell lung cancer. Sequencing used immunoSEQ multiplex PCR; TCRdb keeps in-frame clones, though not all of them. The sample comprises tens of thousands of clones, approximately 84% of which are singletons, and about 13% rests with the top ten. The source material was peripheral blood, sampled before any cancer treatment. The receptors come from a female donor aged 60 or older with stage I lung adenocarcinoma. CDR3s include the opening cysteine and the closing phenylalanine or tryptophan. Rows give clone size only sometimes, using once, few, many, or a class for an expanded clone.

V gene,clone size,J gene,CDR3 protein
TRBV5-1,.,TRBJ2-3,CASSFLDPGTQYF
TRBV19,.,TRBJ1-2,CASSILGTANYGYTF
TRBV5-1,.,TRBJ2-3,CASSLLSTDTQYF
TRBV5-1,.,TRBJ2-5,CASSFGGTGGETQYF
TRBV7-9,.,TRBJ1-3,CASSPTGRKSSGNTIYF
TRBV19,.,TRBJ1-5,CASSTPDGLNQPQHF
TRBV7-8,.,TRBJ1-4,CASGSKGATNEKLFF
TRBV2,once,TRBJ1-2,CASAATTGVGYTF
TRBV6-1,.,TRBJ2-5,CASSELGREETQYF
TRBV7-9,.,TRBJ2-5,CASRHNIGPVGTQYF
TRBV29-1,.,TRBJ1-2,CSVAGGEDGYTF
TRBV7-9,.,TRBJ1-6,CASTTAGGNSPLHF
TRBV7-6,.,TRBJ1-2,CASSLGYGNVGGYTF
TRBV9,.,TRBJ2-2,CASSEREGTGELFF
TRBV7-6,.,TRBJ1-2,CASSPVPNYGYTF
TRBV6-6,.,TRBJ1-1,CASSARTEAFF
TRBV5-6,.,TRBJ2-7,CASSFRRGGSYEQYF
TRBV9,.,TRBJ2-3,CASSHSGASTDTQYF
TRBV5-1,.,TRBJ2-3,CASSSDAADTQYF
TRBV10-2,.,TRBJ2-1,CASSDPGLAGGLGTYNEQFF
TRBV6-5,.,TRBJ1-2,CASSSQGGFGGYTF
TRBV7-8,.,TRBJ2-7,CASSSQGLAGKERAYEQYF
TRBV5-1,.,TRBJ2-1,CASMPGLYNEQFF
TRBV2,once,TRBJ2-7,CASSPGTSARHEQYF
TRBV19,.,TRBJ2-3,CASSIVAGIGGTQYF
TRBV5-1,.,TRBJ1-5,CASSLDSNQPQHF
TRBV7-3,.,TRBJ1-6,CASSLTPQGRSPLHF
TRBV10-2,few,TRBJ1-1,CASSETAFLGTF
TRBV6-1,.,TRBJ1-2,CASSDGPYGYTF
TRBV5-5,.,TRBJ1-5,CASSNGTFNQPQHF
TRBV7-9,.,TRBJ1-1,CASSPRQGTGAEAFF
TRBV18,.,TRBJ1-1,CASSPGTAMAFF
TRBV4-1,.,TRBJ1-1,CASSQGSGYTEAFF
TRBV6-5,.,TRBJ2-2,CASSPDRGNTGELFF
TRBV11-2,.,TRBJ2-3,CASSQNRLVGDTQYF
TRBV18,.,TRBJ1-5,CASSSGPGQPQHF
TRBV2,.,TRBJ2-1,CASSDLAGAYNEQFF
TRBV4-1,.,TRBJ2-7,CASSQVGLAGPHSYEQYF
TRBV2,.,TRBJ2-7,CASSFTGIEQYF
TRBV5-1,.,TRBJ2-5,CASSLQGMETQYF
TRBV5-1,.,TRBJ1-1,CASSLPGTGTEAFF